This entry features one TCR beta chain sequence. The specificity of this receptor is unknown. The sample holds no much larger clone one base away, and base qualities are not on file. The cohort was made up of under 800 healthy bone marrow donors. Cohort members were all nominally healthy when sampled, although unrecorded immune exposures were likely present. The donor was CMV seropositive and belonged to the group of around 300 seropositive cohort members. Every donor gave a peripheral blood sample, and the peripheral blood mononuclear cells from that sample were used for TCR beta sequencing. The Qiagen DNeasy Blood Extraction Kit was used to extract genomic DNA from the blood cell samples. Library preparation was by the immunoSEQ multiplex PCR assay. A mixture of 60 forward primers for TCR Vbeta segments and 13 reverse primers for TCR Jbeta segments was used in the multiplex PCR. Amplification of the CDR3 region of rearranged TCR beta genes was performed with a multiplex PCR assay on genomic DNA. On the Illumina HiSeq System, the amplified TCR beta libraries were sequenced as 87-base-pair reads. The authors processed their data as follows. A later analysis counted about 82 million unique TCR beta chains across the 666 repertoires, and some 11 million of these chains were shared by at least two donors. Raw reads were error-corrected and collapsed into unique sequences by a nearest-neighbor algorithm in which closely related sequences were merged to remove PCR and sequencing errors. CDR3 sequences were aligned to IMGT reference sequences to assign V, D and J gene segments. For a sequence to be retained, a match of at least six nucleotides to both a V gene segment and a J gene segment was required. A rearrangement counted as productive if the CDR3 had no stop codons and remained in frame with V and J, and every other rearrangement counted as non-productive. CDR3 was defined by IMGT convention, running from the second conserved V-encoded cysteine to the conserved J-encoded phenylalanine. In an earlier analysis of more than 550 of the donors, sequences lacking an unambiguous match to a single V gene segment were excluded. An earlier analysis of a few hundred of the donors classified V segments as functional when productive rearrangements were above 56.7% and as segregating when the standard deviation between donors was above 5%. A statistical classification framework was developed to diagnose cytomegalovirus status using the catalog of TCR beta chain sequences. V and J gene assignment, in a later analysis, came from comparing TCR nucleotide sequences with IMGT/GENE-DB human TR gene sequences. In a later analysis, CDR3 sequences and most-parsimonious VDJ recombination scenarios were assigned using the TCRdist pipeline. In a later analysis, each TCR beta chain was defined by its CDR3 amino acid sequence together with its V-gene family, and reads lacking a unique V-gene family were excluded. As a way to deal with suspected cross-contamination and a sequencing artifact, a later analysis dropped under 600 nucleotide sequences that were highly shared and had low generation probability. For each public chain, a later analysis derived a clonal expansion index from normalized ranks of inferred template counts within each repertoire. In a later analysis, generation probabilities were computed using a VDJ recombination model fitted to out-of-frame rearrangements, and the results were checked against IGoR. In a later analysis, hypergeometric tests were used to score TCR-TCR, TCR-HLA and TCR-CMV co-occurrence, with a repertoire-size bias correction applied to TCR pairs. A later analysis estimated false discovery rates by permuting HLA or CMV assignments 20 times. In a later analysis, co-occurring TCRs were grouped with DBSCAN, and TCRdist sequence similarity was added when clustering was performed within HLA-allele-positive subsets. For co-occurrence clustering, repertoires with fewer than 30,000 or more than 120,000 public chains were excluded, along with about five repertoires with anomalous nucleotide sharing. TCRdb provides this immuneACCESS table in a form limited to in-frame rearrangements. Some clones are lacking; in checked studies, under half of them reflect an unresolved V gene, and why the rest are absent is not known. V and J calls and clone size are copied from that table; D and trimming were computed from the DNA. The sample table contains about 110,000 clones; only one count was recorded for 75% to 85% of them. The top ten clones comprise 2.5% to 3.5% of the sample.

Reading the germline V gene (reference sequence) gives CDR1 SEHNR and CDR2 FQNEAQ. At the junction V is shortened by 7 bases and J by 0 bases, with 13 bases in between. The CDR3 spans 14 residues, from the cysteine through the phenylalanine. Of all the DNA, just the CDR3 is kept, 42 bases in frame from base 1. The record originates from a study of cytomegalovirus exposure and HLA in healthy donors (dated by TCRdb to 2016 to 2017). Regarding the complete study: According to an earlier analysis of 587 of the donors, about 170 million T cells yielded 117 million unique TCR beta sequences and around 300 Gb of sequence data. An early release that covered fewer than 800 HLA-typed donors contained 300 to 350 gigabases of sequencing data and about 84 million unique TCR sequences. Among the roughly 400 genotyped donors, around 81% belonged to the genetic ancestry cluster associated with self-reported Caucasian donors. The study was designed to test whether signatures of past pathogen exposure could be identified by cataloging public T cell receptors. The study used immunosequencing to profile the T cell repertoires of several hundred subjects and linked those repertoires to cytomegalovirus serostatus. A separate validation cohort of 90 to 150 different subjects was used in addition to the roughly 670-subject first cohort. The study combined high-throughput TCR immunosequencing, statistical association of individual TCRs with disease status, and machine learning to predict cytomegalovirus infection status. A later analysis re-examined previously published TCR beta repertoires from several hundred donors and added high-resolution HLA genotyping to investigate patterns of TCR occurrence. In the later analysis, no new phenotypic data were used to find candidate immune exposures; instead, reliance was placed on TCR beta sequences and their occurrence across donors. An earlier analysis of 587 of the donors applied high-throughput TCR beta sequencing to assess whether each TCR beta V gene segment acted as functional or pseudogenic. Donor age, sex, ethnicity and CMV serostatus were compiled alongside the repertoire data. In a later genetic analysis, genome-wide SNP genotypes for about three fifths of the 666 donors were used, and that subset was treated as a discovery cohort. All discovery cohort repertoires had been generated using a single sequencing platform. HLA typing included class I and class II loci at four-digit resolution. Typing coverage varied by locus: roughly 620-640 donors for A, B, C, DRB1 and DQB1; around 560 for DQA1; more than 600 for DPA1; approximately 450 for DPB1. Four to six DR-DQ haplotypes were handled as single units for association and clustering, since linkage in the cohort was strong. On average, roughly 250,000 unique TCR beta nucleotide sequences were sequenced per donor among 350 to 400 genotyped donors of the cohort, with 15% to 20% of those sequences being non-productive. Overall study results and their limits: Assigning TCR associations to individual alleles was difficult when HLA alleles, especially DR and DQ, strongly co-occurred. The 87-base-pair reads could not distinguish some IMGT-functional V segments, including TRBV6-2 and TRBV6-3, so those segments were excluded. Linkage disequilibrium might explain the correlated functional status among segregating V segments, but an unknown experimental factor could not be excluded. The sequencing pipeline was judged likely to have produced a cluster of highly shared sequence variants as a technical artifact. Several of the top co-occurrence clusters appeared to be linked to parvovirus B19, influenza, CMV and Epstein-Barr virus, according to a later analysis. It was suggested by the authors that the approach could potentially be generalized to other disease states and immunological phenotypes. Presence/absence analyses assumed roughly uniform sequencing depth across donors, an assumption that may not hold. According to a later genetic analysis, donors in an Asian-associated ancestry cluster had fewer N-insertions in productive TCRs than the approximately 610-donor mean. While some public TCRs were present in many individuals, most TCR sequences turned up only very rarely across donors. HLA typing was unavailable for some donors at each locus, so association tests used only the typed subset. The earlier analysis of some 560 of the donors excluded some 15 rarely observed V segments, including chromosome 9 orphons, because counts were too low. In a later analysis, some 18,000 TCR beta sequences were associated with specific HLA alleles at a false discovery rate of 0.05. In a later analysis, HLA-associated TCR beta chains showed more clonal expansion and lower generation probabilities than non-associated chains that were equally common. In both the original and validation cohorts, the classifier was reported to diagnose cytomegalovirus status with high specificity and sensitivity. According to a later analysis, TCR association rates differed among HLA loci, with DRB1 alleles showing the most associated TCRs and HLA-C alleles showing the fewest. V-gene and J-gene trimming of TCR beta chains was associated with a missense DCLRE1C variant in a later genetic analysis, and the association was replicated in an independent cohort. An earlier analysis of some 590 of the donors showed that most TCR beta V segments appeared in productive rearrangements either about 90% or about 30% of the time, which broadly matched IMGT annotations. In vitro tests confirmed that three of the cytomegalovirus-associated TCR beta chains recognize cytomegalovirus antigens. A further reported finding was that TCR beta sequences accurately predicted the HLA-A and HLA-B alleles for most subjects in the first cohort. In this cohort, only TCR beta chains were sequenced, and detectable features were limited by the absence of alpha or paired-chain data. In the study, approximately 160 TCR beta chains were listed as associated with cytomegalovirus. According to a later analysis, most CMV-associated TCR beta chains appeared to be HLA-restricted, and the HLA associations seemed to be driven largely by CMV exposure. CMV serostatus was the only immune exposure information available for the cohort.

Sequencing input: PBMCs. This TCR was recovered from a woman between 18 and 29 years old in good health and CMV-seropositive. The chain was built from TRBV7-9 and TRBJ2-7, with a tentative D gene TRBD1 over 6 matching bases. The CDR3 region: CASNPTDSSYEQYF. The sequence in DNA is TGTGCCAGCAACCCGACGGACAGCTCCTACGAGCAGTACTTC.